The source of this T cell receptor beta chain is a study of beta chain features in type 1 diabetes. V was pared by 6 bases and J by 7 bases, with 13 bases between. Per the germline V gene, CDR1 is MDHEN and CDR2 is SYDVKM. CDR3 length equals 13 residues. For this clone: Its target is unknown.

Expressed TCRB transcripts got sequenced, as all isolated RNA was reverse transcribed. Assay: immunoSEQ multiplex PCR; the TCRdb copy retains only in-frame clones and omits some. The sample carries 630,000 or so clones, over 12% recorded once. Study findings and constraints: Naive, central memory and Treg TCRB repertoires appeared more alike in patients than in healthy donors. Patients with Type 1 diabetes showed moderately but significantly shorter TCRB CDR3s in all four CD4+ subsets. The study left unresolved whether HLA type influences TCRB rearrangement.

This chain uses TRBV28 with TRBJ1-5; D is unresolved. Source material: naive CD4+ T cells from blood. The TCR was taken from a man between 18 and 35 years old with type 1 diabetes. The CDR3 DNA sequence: TGTGCCAGCAGCTCCTTATTAAGGCAGCCCCAGCATTTT. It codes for CASSSLLRQPQHF.